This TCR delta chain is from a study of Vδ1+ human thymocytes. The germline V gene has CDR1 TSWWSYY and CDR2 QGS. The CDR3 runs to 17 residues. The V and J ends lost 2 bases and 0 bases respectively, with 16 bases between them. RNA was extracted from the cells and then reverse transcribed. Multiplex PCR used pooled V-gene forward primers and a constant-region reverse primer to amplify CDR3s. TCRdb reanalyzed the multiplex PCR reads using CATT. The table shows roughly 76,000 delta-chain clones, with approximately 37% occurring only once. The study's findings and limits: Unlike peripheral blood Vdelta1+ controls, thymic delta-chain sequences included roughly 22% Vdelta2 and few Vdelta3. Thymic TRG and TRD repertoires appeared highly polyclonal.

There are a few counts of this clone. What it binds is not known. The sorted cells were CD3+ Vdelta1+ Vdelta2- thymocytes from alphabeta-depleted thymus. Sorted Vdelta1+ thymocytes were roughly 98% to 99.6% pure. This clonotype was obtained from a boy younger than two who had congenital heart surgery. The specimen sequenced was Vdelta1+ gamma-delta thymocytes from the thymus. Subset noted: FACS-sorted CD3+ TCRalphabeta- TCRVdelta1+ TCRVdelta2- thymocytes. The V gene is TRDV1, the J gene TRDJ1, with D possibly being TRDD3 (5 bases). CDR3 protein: CALGEIKRGAYTDKLIF. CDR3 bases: TGTGCTCTTGGGGAAATTAAGCGGGGGGCGTACACCGATAAACTCATCTTT.